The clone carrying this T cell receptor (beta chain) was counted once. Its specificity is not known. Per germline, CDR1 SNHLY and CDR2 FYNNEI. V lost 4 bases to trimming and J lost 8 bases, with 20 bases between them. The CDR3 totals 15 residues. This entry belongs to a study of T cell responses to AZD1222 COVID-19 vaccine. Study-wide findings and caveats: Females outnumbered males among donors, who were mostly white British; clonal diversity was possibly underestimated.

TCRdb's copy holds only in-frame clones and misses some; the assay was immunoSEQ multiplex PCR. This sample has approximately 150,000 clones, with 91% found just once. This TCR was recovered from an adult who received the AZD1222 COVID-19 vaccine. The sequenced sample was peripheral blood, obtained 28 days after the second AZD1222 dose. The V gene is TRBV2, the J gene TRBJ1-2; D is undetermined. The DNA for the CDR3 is TGTGCCAGCAGTGTAAAATTGGACCTTCCTTCGGGCTACACCTTC. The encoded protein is CASSVKLDLPSGYTF.